The 8 T cell receptor beta chains below were found in one sample sequenced in a study of early T cells in non-severe SARS-CoV-2 infection. TCRdb re-called the 5' RACE reads through MiXCR, storing one row per CDR3 protein. The data contain approximately 84,000 distinct CDR3 sequences, about 15% of them singletons. Sequencing was done on a sample of whole blood. Receptors were obtained from an adult who was a healthcare worker with PCR-confirmed SARS-CoV-2 infection or an uninfected control (not recorded which).

The chain carries TRBV18 and TRBJ1-1; D may be TRBD1 (6 bases). This CDR3 contains 14 residues. CDR1 is KGHSH and CDR2 is LQKENI in the germline V gene. The V gene lost 3 bases and the J gene lost 3 bases, with 11 bases spanning the gap. The CDR3 region is CASSPQGSDTEAFF. DNA for the CDR3: TGTGCCAGCTCACCCCAGGGGTCTGACACTGAAGCTTTCTTT.

The rearrangement links TRBV5-1 to TRBJ2-7; 10 positions match TRBD2. The CDR3 totals 18 residues. The junction had 14 bases not matched to a gene; V was cut back by 4 bases and J by 1 base. Germline V gene lookup returns CDR1 SGHRS and CDR2 YFSETQ. The CDR3 here is CASSQRTSGAPRSYEQYF. CDR3 sequence (DNA): TGCGCCAGCAGCCAACGGACTAGCGGAGCCCCACGGTCCTACGAGCAGTACTTC.

The rearrangement uses TRBV6-2 or TRBV6-3 and TRBJ2-7, with unresolved D. The CDR3 totals 12 residues. The ends were cut back, 6 bases at V and 6 bases at J, with 12 bases in the middle. Germline loops: CDR1 MNHEY, CDR2 SVGEGT. CDR3: CASSHRTAEQYF. For the CDR3, the DNA is TGTGCCAGCAGCCACCGGACGGCCGAGCAGTACTTC.

This clonotype was found a few times. This rearrangement joins TRBV29-1 to TRBJ1-2; D is unresolved. This CDR3 is built from 11 residues. CDR1 and CDR2 (germline): SQVTM, ANQGSEA. Trimming removed 7 bases from V and 8 bases from J, with 14 bases in between. In DNA, the CDR3 is TGCAGCGCCTCCGCGGGAAGCGGCTACACCTTC. Its translation: CSASAGSGYTF.

This chain connects TRBV28 to TRBJ1-3, with a weak D call TRBD1 (5 bases). Trimming took off 9 bases at V and 2 bases at J, with 14 bases between the two ends. In germline, CDR1 is MDHEN, CDR2 SYDVKM. This CDR3 region has 14 residues. For the CDR3, the DNA is TGTGCCAGTGGGGCCGGGCCCCCTGGAAACACCATATATTTT. This encodes CASGAGPPGNTIYF.

This chain uses TRBV9 with TRBJ1-1; D ambiguous. The CDR3 length is 14 residues. The V and J ends lost 2 bases and 1 base respectively, with 9 bases between them. Germline lookup yields CDR1 SGDLS and CDR2 YYNGEE. CDR3 region: CASSVGLGNTEAFF. The CDR3 region has the DNA TGTGCCAGCAGCGTGGGTTTGGGGAACACTGAAGCTTTCTTT.

This clonotype was counted many times. V usage is TRBV20-1 and J usage is TRBJ2-1; 10 nucleotides line up with TRBD2. This CDR3 has 16 amino acids. Losses at the gene ends were 3 bases for V and 8 bases for J; bases not matched to a gene: 13. Germline V gene lookup returns CDR1 DFQATT and CDR2 SNEGSKA (reference sequence). CDR3 sequence: CSARPPPAGGPHEQFF. In DNA form, the CDR3 reads TGCAGTGCTAGGCCCCCTCCAGCGGGAGGGCCCCATGAGCAGTTCTTC.

There are a few counts of this clonotype. J is TRBJ2-1 and V is TRBV20-1; 12 nucleotides line up with TRBD2. V was clipped by 5 bases and J by 6 bases; unmatched bases: 8. CDR3 length equals 15 residues. Germline lookup yields CDR1 DFQATT and CDR2 SNEGSKA (reference sequence). The CDR3 bases are TGCAGTGCTCCCGGACTAGCGGGATTCGGCAATGAGCAGTTCTTC. Its translation is CSAPGLAGFGNEQFF.